The sequence of this T cell receptor (beta chain) was determined in a study of identical twins. TCRdb fed the 5' RACE reads into MiXCR, producing one record per CDR3 protein. The sample has around 690,000 distinct CDR3 sequences, around 20% seen once. This clonotype was counted only a few times. Its antigen is undetermined. The study, taken as a whole, reports: Conclusions were drawn cross-sectionally by statistical analysis, without following the same donors. A lower insertion count was a feature of abundant cord blood beta clonotypes, with no such feature in memory repertoires.

The CDR3 loop spans 13 amino acids. Germline CDR1 reads GTSNPN; CDR2 reads SVGIG (reference sequence). V was clipped by 0 bases and J by 12 bases, with 15 bases between them. This same sample was also taken into another study, of T cells expressing NK-cell markers.

The TCR was taken from a woman younger than 30 in good health. Sequencing was done on a sample of PBMCs. The chain uses TRBV30 and TRBJ2-1; TRBD2 might be the D (7 bases). CDR3 coding DNA: TGTGCCTGGAGTGTTCGGGGGGCTCAGGTGCAGTTCTTC. Amino acids: CAWSVRGAQVQFF.